What follows describes a single T cell receptor (beta chain). Original processing notes: The authors estimated nucleated cell counts from reference gene primer amplification. Profiled with immunoSEQ multiplex PCR; TCRdb holds only in-frame clones, not every one. V, J and clone size are those of that table, while D and trimming were read from the DNA. The sample includes roughly 76,000 clones, around nine tenths seen only once; the top ten take roughly 14%. From germline, CDR1 is LGHDT and CDR2 YNNKEL (reference sequence). V shed 2 bases, J shed 3 bases, and the junction held 5 bases outside the gene matches. This CDR3 is 15 amino acids long. These data belong to a study of blood T cell repertoires in COVID-19. Turning to the study itself: Some COVID-19 samples were acute and others convalescent; all came from the United States, Italy and Spain. Nucleic acid was either cDNA or gDNA, and it came from T cells, B-cell-depleted T cells, or PBMCs.

V usage is TRBV3-1 (or the pseudogene TRBV3-2) and J usage is TRBJ2-7; 9 bases fit TRBD1. This TCR derives from a man aged 65-85 years with active or convalescent COVID-19. The material sequenced was peripheral blood. CDR3: CASSQPGTGHYEQYF. As DNA, the CDR3 is TGTGCCAGCAGCCAACCCGGGACAGGGCACTACGAGCAGTACTTC.